This T cell receptor beta chain was recorded in a study of CD8+CD57+ T cells in acquired aplastic anemia (dated by TCRdb to the late 2010s). Study-wide context: DNA extracted from sorted CD4+ and CD8+ cells had a mean of approximately 3.4 ug, with a range of 0.2 to 27.4 ug. A CD8+CD57+ expansion meant a frequency higher than the mean frequency seen in healthy subjects. Results and caveats for the whole study, not just this receptor: Roughly 29 CD8+ CDR3 sequences were shared between patients and controls but appeared highly expressed in patients and within their immunodominant clones. Patients and healthy controls showed no significant difference in CD8+ Simpson's diversity (P=0.060).

This clonotype was found many times. The antigen it binds to is not known. It has no much larger one-base neighbor in the sample; base qualities were not kept. The patients picked for sequencing were ones in whom flow cytometry had shown an expansion of CD8+CD57+ cells. Severe acquired aplastic anemia was diagnosed in all patients according to International Study of Aplastic Anemia and Agranulocytosis and Camitta criteria. No therapy had been received by the patients at the time of blood sampling. In this study, sorted CD4+ and CD8+ T cells from the blood of healthy subjects and of severe aplastic anemia patients had their TCR repertoires deep-sequenced. In the USA, patient enrollment took place under clinicaltrials.gov protocols 00001620, 01623167, 00001397, 00071045, 00081523 and 00961064. Ficoll-Paque density gradient centrifugation was used to isolate peripheral blood mononuclear cells. CD4+ and CD8+ T cells were sorted by FACS or magnetic beads before DNA extraction.

Profiling of TCR beta VDJ combinations and CDR3 sequences used genomic DNA as the template. TCR repertoire sequencing was run on an Illumina HiSeq 2000. In the source study's methods: TRBV/TRBJ rearrangement plots, CDR3 size and DJ length profiles, and Simpson's diversity index were used to assess repertoires. Whichever DNA sequence was most abundant in the deep sequencing data was defined as the immunodominant clone. CDR3 amino acid sequences were screened for sharing across subjects and were compared with published repertoires and the VDJdb database. The public reads were run again by TCRdb, first through fastp at Q25 and then through MiXCR, and only productive beta chains were kept. Records with the same CDR3 protein are collapsed into one entry carrying the most frequent genes and DNA. TCRdb's processing, not the authors', yielded these V and J calls. The sample yields over 250,000 distinct CDR3 sequences; approximately 58% were counted once. The ten biggest clones cover roughly 1.3% of the sample.

V and J lose 7 bases and 10 bases, and a span of 23 bases separates them. Its CDR3 holds 16 amino acids, cysteine through phenylalanine. Of all the DNA, just the CDR3 is kept, 48 bases in frame from base 1. From a lookup of the germline V gene (reference sequence), CDR1 and CDR2 are LNHDA and SQIVND. This sequence was found in a human donor with aplastic anemia. This sequence uses TRBV19 and TRBJ1-6; TRBD1 is possibly the D segment (5 matching bases). The specimen sequenced was sorted CD4+, CD8+, or CD8+CD57+ T cells (not recorded which) from PBMCs. The nucleotide sequence is TGTGCCAGTACCGCGGGAACACTACAGGCGGCATCACCCCTCCACTTT. Translated, this gives CASTAGTLQAASPLHF.